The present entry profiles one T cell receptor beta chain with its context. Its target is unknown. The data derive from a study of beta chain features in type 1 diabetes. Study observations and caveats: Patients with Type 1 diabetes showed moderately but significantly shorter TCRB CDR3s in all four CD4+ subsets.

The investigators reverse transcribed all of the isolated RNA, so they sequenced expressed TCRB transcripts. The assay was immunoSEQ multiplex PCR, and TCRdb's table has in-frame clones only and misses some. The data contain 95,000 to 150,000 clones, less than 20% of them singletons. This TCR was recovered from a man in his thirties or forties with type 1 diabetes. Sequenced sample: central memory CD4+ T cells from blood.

This CDR3 reads CSVEDAQVDEQYF. CDR3 in DNA: TGCAGCGTTGAAGATGCCCAGGTAGACGAGCAGTACTTC. The V gene is TRBV29-1, the J gene TRBJ2-7, with D unclear. Trimming cost V 0 bases and J 5 bases, with 11 bases left between them. CDR3 length: 13 amino acids. Germline CDR1 reads SQVTM; CDR2 reads ANQGSEA.